Presented here are 11 T cell receptor beta chains from one specimen sequenced in a study of blood T cell repertoires in COVID-19. Using immunoSEQ multiplex PCR, the repertoire was profiled, and TCRdb retains in-frame clones only, with some absent. The table includes over 110,000 clones, approximately 88% detected once. The sequenced material came from peripheral blood. The receptor set was obtained from a human donor in a cohort sampled during active COVID-19.

The rearrangement uses TRBV7-2 and TRBJ2-3; 8 positions match TRBD2. Trimming cost V 6 bases and J 2 bases; bases outside gene matches: 10. Germline V gene sequence: CDR1 SGHTA, CDR2 FQGNSA. The CDR3 has 16 residues. CDR3 loop: CASRKEAGGLTDTQYF. The CDR3 nucleotides are TGTGCCAGCAGAAAAGAGGCGGGGGGTCTCACAGATACGCAGTATTTT.

The V gene is TRBV19, the J gene TRBJ1-6; TRBD1 aligns across 10 bases. Trimming took 3 bases from V and 9 from J; bases not matched to a gene: 5. This CDR3 region has 15 residues. The V gene's germline CDR1 is LNHDA and CDR2 SQIVND (reference sequence). In DNA, the CDR3 is TGTGCCAGTAGTATTACCGGGACAGGGGTTTCACCCCTCCACTTT. This gives the protein CASSITGTGVSPLHF. The whole variable domain, remainder taken from reference TRBV19 and TRBJ1-6, is DGGITQSPKYLFRKEGQNVTLSCEQNLNHDAMYWYRQDPGQGLRLIYYSQIVNDFQKGDIAEGYSVSREKKESFPLTVTSAQKNPTAFYLCASSITGTGVSPLHFGNGTRLTVT.

This clone was counted a few times. This chain joins TRBV28 and TRBJ1-6; 9 positions match TRBD1. Per the germline V gene, CDR1 is MDHEN and CDR2 is SYDVKM. V gave up 1 base and J gave up 14 bases; unmatched junction bases: 3. The CDR3 covers 13 residues. The CDR3 sequence is CASSLSGTGSLHF. The CDR3 DNA reads as TGTGCCAGCAGTTTATCAGGGACAGGGTCCCTCCACTTT. The full variable domain, its missing parts supplied by reference TRBV28 and TRBJ1-6, is DVKVTQSSRYLVKRTGEKVFLECVQDMDHENMFWYRQDPGLGLRLIYFSYDVKMKEKGDIPEGYSVSREKKERFSLILESASTNQTSMYLCASSLSGTGSLHFGNGTRLTVT.

This chain connects TRBV10-3 to TRBJ1-5; maybe TRBD1 (5 bases). The ends were cut back, 8 bases at V and 6 bases at J, with 14 bases in the middle. The CDR3 has 13 residues. Germline V gene sequence: CDR1 ENHRY, CDR2 SYGVKD. Here the CDR3 reads CAIREGAGQPQHF. DNA for the CDR3: TGTGCCATCCGAGAAGGGGCAGGTCAGCCCCAGCATTTT.

The V and J genes are TRBV7-3 and TRBJ2-1; TRBD2 matches 11 bases. Germline lookup yields CDR1 SGHTA and CDR2 FQGTGA. The CDR3 is 16 residues long. Losses at the gene ends were 4 bases for V and 8 bases for J; bases not matched to a gene: 10. The CDR3 DNA reads TGTGCCAGCAGCTCCCCTGGACTAGCGGGTATTCATGAGCAGTTCTTC. As protein: CASSSPGLAGIHEQFF.

This chain uses TRBV18 with TRBJ2-3; a possible D gene is TRBD1 (5 bases). Trimming removed 8 bases from V and 2 bases from J, with 14 bases in between. CDR1 and CDR2 from the germline V gene are KGHSH and LQKENI. The CDR3 spans 14 residues. The CDR3 DNA reads as TGTGCCAGCCAGCAGGGTGGGGACACAGATACGCAGTATTTT. Protein: CASQQGGDTDTQYF.

The rearrangement links TRBV7-9 to TRBJ2-2, with TRBD1 matching over 7 bases. The CDR3 is 15 residues long. Unmatched junction bases numbered 8, after V lost 6 bases and J lost 4 bases. Germline V gene sequence: CDR1 SEHNR, CDR2 FQNEAQ (reference sequence). The CDR3 sequence is CASSDRESGTGELFF. The CDR3 DNA reads TGTGCCAGCAGTGACAGGGAGAGTGGCACCGGGGAGCTGTTTTTT.

The chain recombines TRBV18 with TRBJ1-4; D not resolved. There are 12 residues in the CDR3. The V end was cut by 3 bases, the J end by 8 bases, with 7 bases between. Per germline, CDR1 KGHSH and CDR2 LQKENI. DNA of the CDR3: TGTGCCAGCTCACCCTCGGAGGAAAAACTGTTTTTT. Encoded protein: CASSPSEEKLFF.

The rearrangement joins TRBV3-1 (or the pseudogene TRBV3-2) to TRBJ2-2; 10 bases are a match to TRBD1. The J segment lost 1 base and the V segment lost 4 bases, leaving 6 bases of the junction unmatched. CDR1 LGHDT and CDR2 YNNKEL come from the germline V gene (reference sequence). This CDR3 is built from 17 residues. Written as DNA, the CDR3 is TGTGCCAGCAGCCCCTCCTGGACAGGGGGGAACACCGGGGAGCTGTTTTTT. It is translated as CASSPSWTGGNTGELFF.

V usage is TRBV6-6 and J usage is TRBJ2-7; 7 bases line up with TRBD1. CDR1 is MNHNY and CDR2 is SVGAGI in the germline V gene (reference sequence). Trimming took 7 bases from V and 3 from J; bases not matched to a gene: 9. This CDR3 is 14 amino acids long. The CDR3 nucleotides read TGTGCCAGCACCCTCCGGGACAGAGACTACGAGCAGTACTTC. This gives the protein CASTLRDRDYEQYF.

The chain combines TRBV30 with TRBJ2-1; 10 bases are shared with TRBD2. This CDR3 has 15 amino acids. Germline values: CDR1 GTSNPN, CDR2 SVGIG (reference sequence). V shed 4 bases and J 9 bases; nucleotides not matched to a gene: 12. The DNA of the CDR3 is TGTGCCTGGAACGGGGCAGCGGGGGGGCCGGGTGAGCAGTTCTTC. Its protein is CAWNGAAGGPGEQFF.